This TCR beta chain was observed in a study of T-cell memory formation after mild COVID-19. Whole-study context: The TCR clusters were mostly specific to one donor.

This clonotype was counted ten times or more. Its antigen is unidentified. Study-wide results and caveats: Later expanders leaned toward CD4+, whereas clones contracting from day 15 to 85 were balanced CD4/CD8. CD8+ contracting clones occupied EMRA, while CD4+ ones occupied mainly CM and EM.

Trimming took off 5 bases at V and 10 bases at J, with 18 bases between the two ends. CDR1 is SGHTA, CDR2 FQGNSA, per germline. The CDR3 contains 15 residues. MiXCR, applied by TCRdb to the 5' RACE reads, yields one record per CDR3 protein. The sample yields around 310,000 distinct CDR3 sequences, 20% to 25% seen once. This TCR derives from a young man who had mild COVID-19 (a few samples of this study predate the infection). Cell type and time point are not known. This chain links TRBV7-2 with TRBJ1-6, with D tentatively TRBD1 (6 bases). Sequencing was carried out using PBMCs or a T cell subset sorted from them (not recorded which). For the CDR3, the DNA is TGTGCCAGCAGCGCTTACGTCGGGGGCCGATCACCCCTCCACTTT. It encodes CASSAYVGGRSPLHF.